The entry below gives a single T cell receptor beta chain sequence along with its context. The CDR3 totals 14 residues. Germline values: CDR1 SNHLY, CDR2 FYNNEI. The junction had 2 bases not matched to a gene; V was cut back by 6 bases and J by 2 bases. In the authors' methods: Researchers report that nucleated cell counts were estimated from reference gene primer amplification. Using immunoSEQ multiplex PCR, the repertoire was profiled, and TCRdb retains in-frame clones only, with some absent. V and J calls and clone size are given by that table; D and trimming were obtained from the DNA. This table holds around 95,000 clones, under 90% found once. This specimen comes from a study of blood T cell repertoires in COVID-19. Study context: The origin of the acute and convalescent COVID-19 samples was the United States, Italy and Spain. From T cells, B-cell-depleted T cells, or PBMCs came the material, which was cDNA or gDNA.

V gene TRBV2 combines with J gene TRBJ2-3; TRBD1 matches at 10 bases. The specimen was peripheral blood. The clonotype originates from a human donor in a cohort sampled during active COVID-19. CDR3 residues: CASRRQGATDTQYF. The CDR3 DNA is TGTGCCAGCAGACGACAGGGGGCCACAGATACGCAGTATTTT.